This T cell receptor beta chain comes out of a study of blood T cell repertoires in COVID-19. Participant ages covered roughly 18 to 89 years across 20 to 30 US areas. The CDR3 loop spans 13 amino acids. Per the germline V gene, CDR1 is MNHEY and CDR2 is SVGAGI. The ends were cut back, 3 bases at V and 2 bases at J, with 7 bases in the middle. Some clones are missing from TCRdb's copy, which holds only in-frame ones; the method was immunoSEQ multiplex PCR. The sample carries about 190,000 clones, approximately 79% recorded once. This TCR derives from a woman aged 60 to 75 with acute COVID-19. This sequence joins TRBV6-5 and TRBJ1-1, with D maybe TRBD1 (5 bases). The specimen was PBMCs or T cells enriched from blood (not recorded which). CDR3 amino acids: CASSYDSNTEAFF. The CDR3 DNA reads as TGTGCCAGCAGTTATGACAGTAACACTGAAGCTTTCTTT.